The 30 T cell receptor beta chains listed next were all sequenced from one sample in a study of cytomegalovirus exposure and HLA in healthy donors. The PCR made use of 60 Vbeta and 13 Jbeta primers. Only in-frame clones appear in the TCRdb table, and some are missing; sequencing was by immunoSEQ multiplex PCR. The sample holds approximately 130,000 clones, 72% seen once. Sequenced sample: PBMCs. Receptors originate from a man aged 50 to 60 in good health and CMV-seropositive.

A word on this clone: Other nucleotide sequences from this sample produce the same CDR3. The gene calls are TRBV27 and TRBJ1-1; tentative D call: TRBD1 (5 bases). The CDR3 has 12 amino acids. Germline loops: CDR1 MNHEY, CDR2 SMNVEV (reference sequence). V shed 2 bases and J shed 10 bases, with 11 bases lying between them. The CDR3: CASSLGGGRAFF. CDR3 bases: TGTGCCAGCAGTTTAGGGGGAGGTAGAGCTTTCTTT.

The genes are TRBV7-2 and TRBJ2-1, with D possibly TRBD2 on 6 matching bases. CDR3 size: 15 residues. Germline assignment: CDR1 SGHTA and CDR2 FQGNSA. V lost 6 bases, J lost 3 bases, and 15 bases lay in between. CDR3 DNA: TGTGCCAGCAGAGAGTCCGGGACTGACTACAATGAGCAGTTCTTC. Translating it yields CASRESGTDYNEQFF.

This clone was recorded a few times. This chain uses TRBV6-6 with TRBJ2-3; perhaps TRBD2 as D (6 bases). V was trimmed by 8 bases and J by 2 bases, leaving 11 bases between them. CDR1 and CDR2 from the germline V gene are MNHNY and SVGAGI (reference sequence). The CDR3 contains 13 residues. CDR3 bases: TGTGCCAGCGGCGTGCGGGACACAGATACGCAGTATTTT. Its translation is CASGVRDTDTQYF.

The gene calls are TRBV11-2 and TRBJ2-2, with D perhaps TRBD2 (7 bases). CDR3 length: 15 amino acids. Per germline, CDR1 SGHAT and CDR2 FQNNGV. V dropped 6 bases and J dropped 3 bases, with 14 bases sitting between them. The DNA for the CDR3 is TGTGCCAGCAGGAGGGGGGGGTCGGACACCGGGGAGCTGTTTTTT. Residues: CASRRGGSDTGELFF.

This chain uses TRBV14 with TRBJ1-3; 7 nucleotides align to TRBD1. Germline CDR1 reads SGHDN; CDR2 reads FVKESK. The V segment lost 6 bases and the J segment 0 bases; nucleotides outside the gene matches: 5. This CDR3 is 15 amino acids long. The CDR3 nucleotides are TGTGCCAGCAGAGTGACAGGGAACTCTGGAAACACCATATATTTT. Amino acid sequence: CASRVTGNSGNTIYF. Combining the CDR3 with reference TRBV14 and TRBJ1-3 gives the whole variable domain EAGVTQFPSHSVIEKGQTVTLRCDPISGHDNLYWYRRVMGKEIKFLLHFVKESKQDESGMPNNRFLAERTGGTYSTLKVQPAELEDSGVYFCASRVTGNSGNTIYFGEGSWLTVV.

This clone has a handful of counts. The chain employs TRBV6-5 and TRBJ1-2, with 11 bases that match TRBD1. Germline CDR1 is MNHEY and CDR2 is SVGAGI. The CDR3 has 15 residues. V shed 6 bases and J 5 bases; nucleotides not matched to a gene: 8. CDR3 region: CASSSGTGGKYGYTF. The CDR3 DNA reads TGTGCCAGCAGCTCCGGGACAGGGGGGAAGTATGGCTACACCTTC.

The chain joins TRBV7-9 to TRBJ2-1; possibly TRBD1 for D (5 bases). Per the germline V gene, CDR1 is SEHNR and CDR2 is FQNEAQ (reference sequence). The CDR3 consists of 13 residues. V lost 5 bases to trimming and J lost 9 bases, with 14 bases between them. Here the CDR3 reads CASSVREPGEQFF. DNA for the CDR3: TGTGCCAGCAGCGTCAGGGAACCCGGTGAGCAGTTCTTC.

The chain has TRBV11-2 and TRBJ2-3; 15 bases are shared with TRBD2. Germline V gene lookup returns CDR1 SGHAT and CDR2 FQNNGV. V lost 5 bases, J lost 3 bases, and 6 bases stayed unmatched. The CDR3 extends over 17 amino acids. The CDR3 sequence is CASSPRTSGRVTDTQYF. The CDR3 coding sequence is TGTGCCAGCAGCCCCCGGACTAGCGGGAGGGTAACAGATACGCAGTATTTT.

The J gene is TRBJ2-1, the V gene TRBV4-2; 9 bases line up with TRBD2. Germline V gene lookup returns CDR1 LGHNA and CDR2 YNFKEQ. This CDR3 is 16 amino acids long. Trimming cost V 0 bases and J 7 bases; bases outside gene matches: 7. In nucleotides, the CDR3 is TGTGCCAGCAGCCAAGAAGCGGGAGGATTTAGTAATGAGCAGTTCTTC. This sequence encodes CASSQEAGGFSNEQFF.

The CDR3 DNA is TGTGCCAGCAGGGGGACTAGCGGGGGGCCAGGGACCCAGTACTTC. It yields the protein CASRGTSGGPGTQYF. The chain employs TRBV6-5 and TRBJ2-5, with 15 bases fitting TRBD2. The germline CDR1 and CDR2 sequences are MNHEY and SVGAGI. There are 15 residues in the CDR3. Unmatched junction bases numbered 6, after V lost 6 bases and J lost 7 bases.

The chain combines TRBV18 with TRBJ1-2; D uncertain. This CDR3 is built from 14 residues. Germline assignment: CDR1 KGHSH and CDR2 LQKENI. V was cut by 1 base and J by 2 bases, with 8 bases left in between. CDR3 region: CASSPREDNYGYTF. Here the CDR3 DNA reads TGTGCCAGCTCACCACGGGAGGACAACTATGGCTACACCTTC.

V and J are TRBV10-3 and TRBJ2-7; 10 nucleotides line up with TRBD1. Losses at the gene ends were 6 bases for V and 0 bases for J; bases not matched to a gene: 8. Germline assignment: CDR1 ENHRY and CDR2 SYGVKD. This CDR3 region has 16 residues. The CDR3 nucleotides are TGTGCCATCAGCGAGCCGGGACAGGGGATCTCCTACGAGCAGTACTTC. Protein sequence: CAISEPGQGISYEQYF.

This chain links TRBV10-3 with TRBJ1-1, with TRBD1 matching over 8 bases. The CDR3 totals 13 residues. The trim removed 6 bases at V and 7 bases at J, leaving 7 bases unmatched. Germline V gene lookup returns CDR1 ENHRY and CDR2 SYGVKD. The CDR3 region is CAISGTGTREAFF. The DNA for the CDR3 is TGTGCCATCAGCGGGACAGGAACCCGTGAAGCTTTCTTT.

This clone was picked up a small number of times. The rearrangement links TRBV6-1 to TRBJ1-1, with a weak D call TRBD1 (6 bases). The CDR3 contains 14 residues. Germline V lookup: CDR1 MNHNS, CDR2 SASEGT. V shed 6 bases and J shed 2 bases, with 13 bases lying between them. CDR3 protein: CASRSGTTNTEAFF. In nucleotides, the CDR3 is TGTGCCAGCAGATCCGGGACAACTAACACTGAAGCTTTCTTT.

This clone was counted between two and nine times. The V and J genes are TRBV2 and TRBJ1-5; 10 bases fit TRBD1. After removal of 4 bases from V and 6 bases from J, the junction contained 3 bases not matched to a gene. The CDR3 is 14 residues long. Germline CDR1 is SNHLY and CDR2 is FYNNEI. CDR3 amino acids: CASSGTGGTQPQHF. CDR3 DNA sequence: TGTGCCAGCAGTGGGACAGGGGGAACTCAGCCCCAGCATTTT. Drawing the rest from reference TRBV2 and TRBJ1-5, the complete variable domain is EPEVTQTPSHQVTQMGQEVILRCVPISNHLYFYWYRQILGQKVEFLVSFYNNEISEKSEIFDDQFSVERPDGSNFTLKIRSTKLEDSAMYFCASSGTGGTQPQHFGDGTRLSIL.

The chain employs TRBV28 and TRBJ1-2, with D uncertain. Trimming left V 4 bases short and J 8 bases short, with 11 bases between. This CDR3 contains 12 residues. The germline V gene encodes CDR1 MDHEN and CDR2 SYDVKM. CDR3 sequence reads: CASSSFRGGYTF. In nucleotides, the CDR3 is TGTGCCAGCAGTTCTTTCCGTGGCGGCTACACCTTC.

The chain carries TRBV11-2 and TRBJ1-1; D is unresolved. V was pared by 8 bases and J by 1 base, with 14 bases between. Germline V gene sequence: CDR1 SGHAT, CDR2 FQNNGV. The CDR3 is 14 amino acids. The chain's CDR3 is CASAGGRRNTEAFF. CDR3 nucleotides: TGTGCCAGCGCCGGCGGGCGCAGGAACACTGAAGCTTTCTTT.

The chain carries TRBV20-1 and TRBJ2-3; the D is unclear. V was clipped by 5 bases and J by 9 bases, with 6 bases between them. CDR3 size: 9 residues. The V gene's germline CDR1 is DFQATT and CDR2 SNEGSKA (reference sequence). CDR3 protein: CSAGPTQYF. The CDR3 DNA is TGCAGTGCTGGGCCAACGCAGTATTTT.

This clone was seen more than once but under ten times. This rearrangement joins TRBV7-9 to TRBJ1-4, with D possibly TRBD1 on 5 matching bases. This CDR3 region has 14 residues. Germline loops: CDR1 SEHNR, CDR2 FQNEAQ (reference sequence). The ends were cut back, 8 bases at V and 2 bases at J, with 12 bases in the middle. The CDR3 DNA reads TGTGCCAGCCGCCAGGGTGCGACTAATGAAAAACTGTTTTTT. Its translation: CASRQGATNEKLFF.

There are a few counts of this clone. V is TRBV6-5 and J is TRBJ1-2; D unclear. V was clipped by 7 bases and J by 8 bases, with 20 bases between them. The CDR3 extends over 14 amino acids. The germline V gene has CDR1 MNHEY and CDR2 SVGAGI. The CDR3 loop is CASTWQVPYGGYTF. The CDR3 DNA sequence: TGTGCCAGCACTTGGCAAGTCCCCTACGGGGGCTACACCTTC.

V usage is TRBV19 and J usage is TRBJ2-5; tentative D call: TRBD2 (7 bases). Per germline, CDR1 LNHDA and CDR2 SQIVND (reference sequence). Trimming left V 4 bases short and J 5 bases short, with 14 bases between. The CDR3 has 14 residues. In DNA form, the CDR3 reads TGTGCCAGTAGTAGGGGAGGGGGTCGGGAGACCCAGTACTTC. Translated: CASSRGGGRETQYF. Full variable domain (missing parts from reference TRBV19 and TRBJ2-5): DGGITQSPKYLFRKEGQNVTLSCEQNLNHDAMYWYRQDPGQGLRLIYYSQIVNDFQKGDIAEGYSVSREKKESFPLTVTSAQKNPTAFYLCASSRGGGRETQYFGPGTRLLVL.

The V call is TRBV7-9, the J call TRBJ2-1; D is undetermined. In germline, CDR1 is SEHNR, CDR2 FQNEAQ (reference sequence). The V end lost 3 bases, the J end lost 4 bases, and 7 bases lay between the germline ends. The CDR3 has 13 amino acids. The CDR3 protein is CASSFPPYNEQFF. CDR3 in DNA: TGTGCCAGCAGCTTCCCCCCTTACAATGAGCAGTTCTTC.

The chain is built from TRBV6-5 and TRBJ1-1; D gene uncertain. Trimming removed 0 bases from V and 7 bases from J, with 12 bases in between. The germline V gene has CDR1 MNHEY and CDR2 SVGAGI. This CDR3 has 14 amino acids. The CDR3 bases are TGTGCCAGCAGTTACTCGACCGTGCGGGGTGAAGCTTTCTTT. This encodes CASSYSTVRGEAFF.

This chain's CDR3 is CASSLYGGAGETQYF. In DNA form, the CDR3 reads TGTGCCAGCAGCTTGTACGGGGGGGCCGGAGAGACCCAGTACTTC. This rearrangement joins TRBV5-6 to TRBJ2-5; 8 bases are shared with TRBD2. In germline, CDR1 is SGHDT, CDR2 YYEEEE. V trimming: 1 base; J trimming: 4 bases; junction bases outside the gene matches: 6. The CDR3 has 15 residues.

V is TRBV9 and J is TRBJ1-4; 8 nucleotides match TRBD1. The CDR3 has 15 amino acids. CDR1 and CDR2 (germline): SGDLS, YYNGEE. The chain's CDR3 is CPLLAGGRTNEKLFF. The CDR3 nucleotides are TGTCCCCTGCTGGCAGGGGGCAGAACTAATGAAAAACTGTTTTTT. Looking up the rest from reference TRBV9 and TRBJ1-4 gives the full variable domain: DSGVTQTPKHLITATGQRVTLRCSPRSGDLSVYWYQQSLDQGLQFLIQYYNGEERAKGNILERFSAQQFPDLHSELNLSSLELGDSALYFCPLLAGGRTNEKLFFGSGTQLSVL.

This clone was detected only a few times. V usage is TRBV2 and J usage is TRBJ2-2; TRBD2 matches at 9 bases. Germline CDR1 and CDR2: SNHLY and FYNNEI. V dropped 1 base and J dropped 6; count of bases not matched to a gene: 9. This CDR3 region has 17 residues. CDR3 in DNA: TGTGCCAGCAGTGAAGGGGGCGGGGGGGCCGCCGCCGGGGAGCTGTTTTTT. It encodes CASSEGGGGAAAGELFF.

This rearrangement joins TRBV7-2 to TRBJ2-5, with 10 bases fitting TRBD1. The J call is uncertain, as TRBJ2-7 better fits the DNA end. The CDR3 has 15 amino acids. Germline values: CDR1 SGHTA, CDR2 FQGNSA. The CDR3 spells CASTLTGGYSYEQYF. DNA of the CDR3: TGTGCCAGCACCCTGACAGGGGGCTACTCCTACGAGCAGTACTTC.

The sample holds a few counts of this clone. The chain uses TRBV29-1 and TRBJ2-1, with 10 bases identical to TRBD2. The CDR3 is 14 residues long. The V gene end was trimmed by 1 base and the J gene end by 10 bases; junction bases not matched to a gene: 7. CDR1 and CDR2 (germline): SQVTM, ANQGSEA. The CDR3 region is CSVEASGGRREQFF. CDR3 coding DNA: TGCAGCGTTGAAGCTAGCGGGGGCCGGCGGGAGCAGTTCTTC.

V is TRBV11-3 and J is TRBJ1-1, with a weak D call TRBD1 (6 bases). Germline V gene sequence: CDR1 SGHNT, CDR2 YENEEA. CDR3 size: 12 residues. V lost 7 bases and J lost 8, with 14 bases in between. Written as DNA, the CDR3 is TGTGCCAGCAACCGCCTGGGGGCCGAAGCTTTCTTT. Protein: CASNRLGAEAFF.

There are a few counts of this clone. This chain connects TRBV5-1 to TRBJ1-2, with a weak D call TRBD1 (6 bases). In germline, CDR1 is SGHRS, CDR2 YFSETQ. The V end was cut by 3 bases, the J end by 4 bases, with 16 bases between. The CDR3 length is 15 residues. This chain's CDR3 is CASSSDGQSGYGYTF. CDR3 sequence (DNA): TGCGCCAGCAGCTCCGACGGACAGTCGGGCTATGGCTACACCTTC.